The T cell receptor (beta chain) under discussion was sequenced for a study of cytomegalovirus exposure and HLA in healthy donors. Germline loops: CDR1 SQVTM, CDR2 ANQGSEA. V lost 4 bases and J lost 3; bases outside the gene matches: 9. The CDR3 has 16 amino acids. Both 60 Vbeta primers and 13 Jbeta primers went into the PCR. Sequencing was performed with immunoSEQ multiplex PCR; in TCRdb, only in-frame clones are kept and a portion is missing. The table records approximately 200,000 clones, around 80% of them present only once. The clonotype comes from a man between 25 and 39 years old in good health and CMV-seronegative. Sequencing was carried out using PBMCs. This rearrangement joins TRBV29-1 to TRBJ2-2; 9 nucleotides line up with TRBD2. In DNA, the CDR3 is TGCAGCGTTGGAATGGCGGGAGGGCCCGACACCGGGGAGCTGTTTTTT. Protein product: CSVGMAGGPDTGELFF.